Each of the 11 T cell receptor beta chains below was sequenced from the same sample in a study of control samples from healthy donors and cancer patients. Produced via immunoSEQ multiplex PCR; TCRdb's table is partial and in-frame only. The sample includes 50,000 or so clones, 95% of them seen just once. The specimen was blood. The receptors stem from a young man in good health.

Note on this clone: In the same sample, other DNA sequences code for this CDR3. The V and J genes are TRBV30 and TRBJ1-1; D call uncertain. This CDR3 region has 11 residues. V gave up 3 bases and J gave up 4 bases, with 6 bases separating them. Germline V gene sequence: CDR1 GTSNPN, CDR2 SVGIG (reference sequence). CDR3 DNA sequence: TGTGCCTGGAGCCGGGGCACTGAAGCTTTCTTT. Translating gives CAWSRGTEAFF.

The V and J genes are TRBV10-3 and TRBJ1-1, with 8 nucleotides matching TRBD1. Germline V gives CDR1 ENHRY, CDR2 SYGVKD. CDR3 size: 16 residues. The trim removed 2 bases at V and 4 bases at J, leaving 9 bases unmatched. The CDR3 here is CAISEIGTGGVTEAFF. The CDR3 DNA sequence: TGTGCCATCAGTGAGATCGGGACAGGAGGGGTCACTGAAGCTTTCTTT.

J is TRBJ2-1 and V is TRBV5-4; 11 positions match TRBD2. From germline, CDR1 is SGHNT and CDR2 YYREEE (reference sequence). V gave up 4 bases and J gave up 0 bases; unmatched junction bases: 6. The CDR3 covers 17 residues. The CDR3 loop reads CASSEGLAESSYNEQFF. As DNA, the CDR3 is TGTGCCAGCAGCGAGGGACTAGCGGAAAGCTCCTACAATGAGCAGTTCTTC. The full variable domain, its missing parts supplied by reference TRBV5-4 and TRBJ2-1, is ETGVTQSPTHLIKTRGQQVTLRCSSQSGHNTVSWYQQALGQGPQFIFQYYREEENGRGNFPPRFSGLQFPNYSSELNVNALELDDSALYLCASSEGLAESSYNEQFFGPGTRLTVL.

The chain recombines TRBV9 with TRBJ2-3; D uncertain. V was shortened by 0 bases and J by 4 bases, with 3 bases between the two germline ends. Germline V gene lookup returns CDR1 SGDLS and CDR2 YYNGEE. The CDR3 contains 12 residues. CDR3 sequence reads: CASSVESDTQYF. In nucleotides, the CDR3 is TGTGCCAGCAGCGTAGAGTCAGATACGCAGTATTTT.

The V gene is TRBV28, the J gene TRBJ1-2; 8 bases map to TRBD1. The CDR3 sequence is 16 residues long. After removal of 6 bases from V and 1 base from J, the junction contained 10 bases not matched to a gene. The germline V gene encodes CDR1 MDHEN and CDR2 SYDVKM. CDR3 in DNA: TGTGCCAGCAGGACATCCGGGACAGGTCATAACTATGGCTACACCTTC. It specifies CASRTSGTGHNYGYTF.

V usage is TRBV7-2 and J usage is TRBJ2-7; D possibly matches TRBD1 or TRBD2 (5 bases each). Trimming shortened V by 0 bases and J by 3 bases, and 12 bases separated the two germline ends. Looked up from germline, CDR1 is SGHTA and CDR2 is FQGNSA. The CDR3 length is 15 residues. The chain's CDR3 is CASSLAGAGSYEQYF. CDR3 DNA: TGTGCCAGCAGCTTAGCGGGAGCAGGGAGCTACGAGCAGTACTTC.

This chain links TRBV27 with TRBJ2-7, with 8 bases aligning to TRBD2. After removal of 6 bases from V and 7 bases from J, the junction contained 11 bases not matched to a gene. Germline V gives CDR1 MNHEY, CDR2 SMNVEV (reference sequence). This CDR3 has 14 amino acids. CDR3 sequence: CASSPTSAPREQYF. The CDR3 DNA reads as TGTGCCAGCAGCCCGACTAGCGCCCCTAGGGAGCAGTACTTC.

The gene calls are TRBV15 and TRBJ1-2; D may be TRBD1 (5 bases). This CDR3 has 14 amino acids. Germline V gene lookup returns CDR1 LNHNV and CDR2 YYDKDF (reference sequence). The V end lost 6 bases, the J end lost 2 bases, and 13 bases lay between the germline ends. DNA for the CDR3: TGTGCCACCAGGGACGACAGCCGAAACTATGGCTACACCTTC. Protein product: CATRDDSRNYGYTF.

In nucleotides, the CDR3 is TGTGCCAGCAGCCTTAGAGGGGGGGAAAGCAATCAGCCCCAGCATTTT. It specifies CASSLRGGESNQPQHF. The V and J genes are TRBV7-2 and TRBJ1-5; TRBD1 might be the D (6 bases). This CDR3 comprises 16 residues. V gave up 5 bases and J gave up 1 base, with 15 bases separating them. The V gene's germline CDR1 is SGHTA and CDR2 FQGNSA. Full variable domain (missing parts from reference TRBV7-2 and TRBJ1-5): GAGVSQSPSNKVTEKGKDVELRCDPISGHTALYWYRQSLGQGLEFLIYFQGNSAPDKSGLPSDRFSAERTGGSVSTLTIQRTQQEDSAVYLCASSLRGGESNQPQHFGDGTRLSIL.

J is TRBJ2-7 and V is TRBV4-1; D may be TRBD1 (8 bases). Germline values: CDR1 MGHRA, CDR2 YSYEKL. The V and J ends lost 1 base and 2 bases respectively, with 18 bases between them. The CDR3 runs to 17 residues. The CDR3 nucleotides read TGCGCCAGCAGCCAAGGGGAGGGTTGGGACAGGACCTACGAGCAGTACTTC. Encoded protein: CASSQGEGWDRTYEQYF.

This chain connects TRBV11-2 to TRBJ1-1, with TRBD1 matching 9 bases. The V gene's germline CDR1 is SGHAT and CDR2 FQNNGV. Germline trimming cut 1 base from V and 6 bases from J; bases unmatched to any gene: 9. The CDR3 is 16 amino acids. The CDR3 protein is CASSLGGDYRGPEAFF. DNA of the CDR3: TGTGCCAGCAGCTTAGGAGGGGACTACAGGGGGCCTGAAGCTTTCTTT.